The 10 T cell receptor beta chains in this list originate from one sample, sequenced in a study of T cells in Graves' hyperthyroidism and ophthalmopathy. TCR beta CDR3 regions were amplified from RNA transcripts. The TCR CDR3 was amplified in a first-round RT-PCR using the HTBI primer set. One entry per CDR3 protein, called by TCRdb with MiXCR from the multiplex PCR reads. The profile shows hundreds of thousands of distinct CDR3 sequences, approximately 24% of them singletons. Source material: blood. Receptors were obtained from a woman aged 25 to 39 with Graves' ophthalmopathy.

The gene calls are TRBV20-1 and TRBJ2-6, with D maybe TRBD1 (7 bases). The germline CDR1 and CDR2 sequences are DFQATT and SNEGSKA (reference sequence). The CDR3 loop spans 17 amino acids. V was cut by 0 bases and J by 3 bases, with 15 bases left in between. CDR3 DNA: TGCAGTGCTAGAGATCAGGAGGGGGCGCGTGGGGCCAACGTCCTGACTTTC. Its protein product is CSARDQEGARGANVLTF.

This clonotype was seen at least ten times. The chain combines TRBV7-9 with TRBJ2-4; D uncertain. Trimming stripped 1 base from V and 0 bases from J, with 4 bases between. The CDR3 sequence is 14 residues long. Germline CDR1 and CDR2: SEHNR and FQNEAQ (reference sequence). As DNA, the CDR3 is TGTGCCAGCAGCTTAGGGCTAGCCAAAAACATTCAGTACTTC. Protein: CASSLGLAKNIQYF.

The genes are TRBV15 and TRBJ2-7; D possibly corresponds to TRBD2 (6 bases). The CDR3 length is 13 residues. V was clipped by 3 bases and J by 6 bases, with 12 bases between them. The germline V gene encodes CDR1 LNHNV and CDR2 YYDKDF (reference sequence). CDR3 sequence reads: CATSSFVGGEQYF. For the CDR3, the DNA is TGTGCCACCAGCAGTTTCGTCGGGGGCGAGCAGTACTTC.

In this sample, this clonotype turned up many times. This sequence joins TRBV5-1 and TRBJ1-1, with D maybe TRBD1 (5 bases). The CDR3 extends over 13 amino acids. Germline CDR1 SGHRS, CDR2 YFSETQ. Trimming stripped 4 bases from V and 3 bases from J, with 10 bases between. The chain's CDR3 is CASSLQEDTEAFF. In DNA form, the CDR3 reads TGCGCCAGCAGCCTACAGGAGGACACTGAAGCTTTCTTT.

Ten or more counts support this clonotype. This sequence joins TRBV30 and TRBJ2-6; a weak D match, TRBD1 (6 bases). The V end lost 0 bases, the J end lost 3 bases, and 18 bases lay between the germline ends. The CDR3 is made up of 18 amino acids. Germline V CDR1 and CDR2: GTSNPN, SVGIG (reference sequence). The CDR3 bases are TGTGCCTGGAGTGTAGATCCCCAGGGGCTGGTTGGGGCCAACGTCCTGACTTTC. It translates to CAWSVDPQGLVGANVLTF.

This chain joins TRBV12-3 or TRBV12-4 and TRBJ1-5; D gene unclear. This CDR3 spans 15 amino acids. Trimming took 6 bases from V and 0 from J, leaving 12 bases between them. The CDR3 DNA reads as TGTGCCAGCAGCCCCGAGGAGTTTAGCAATCAGCCCCAGCATTTT. Translating gives CASSPEEFSNQPQHF.

This clonotype occurred many times. The genes are TRBV15 and TRBJ1-1; TRBD1 is a possible D gene (5 bases). CDR3 size: 13 residues. Germline V CDR1 and CDR2: LNHNV, YYDKDF (reference sequence). V gave up 4 bases and J gave up 1 base, with 7 bases separating them. CDR3 nucleotide sequence: TGTGCCACCAGCAAACAGGAGAACACTGAAGCTTTCTTT. Its protein product is CATSKQENTEAFF.

The chain has TRBV3-1 and TRBJ1-1; TRBD1 matches at 8 bases. J gave up 11 bases and V 0 bases, and 11 bases lay outside the gene matches. The germline gives CDR1 LGHDT, CDR2 YNNKEL (reference sequence). This CDR3 has 15 amino acids. In nucleotides, the CDR3 is TGTGCCAGCAGCCAAGAAGGGACAGGAGGACCTATGGCTTTCTTT. Encoded protein: CASSQEGTGGPMAFF.

With respect to this clonotype: The junction differs from germline at one of its ends, possibly a read error. This chain uses TRBV6-2 or TRBV6-3 with TRBJ2-5; 7 bases line up with TRBD2. The CDR3 is 16 residues long. CDR1 MNHEY and CDR2 SVGEGT come from the germline V gene. The CDR3 loop reads CASRYGDGGYQETQYF. Written as DNA, the CDR3 is TGTGCCAGCAGGTACGGCGACGGGGGGTACCAAGAGACGCAGTACTTC.

This clonotype has at least ten counts. A read error may account for a junction end that differs from germline. This chain links TRBV6-2 or TRBV6-3 with TRBJ2-2; maybe TRBD2 (5 bases). This CDR3 region has 15 residues. Germline V CDR1 and CDR2: MNHEY, SVGEGT. The CDR3 loop is CASSYAFSNTGELLF. As DNA, the CDR3 is TGTGCCAGCAGTTACGCTTTCAGTAACACCGGGGAGCTGCTTTTT.